These T cell receptor beta chains were read from a single sample in a study of blood T cell repertoires in COVID-19. The repertoire was sequenced with immunoSEQ multiplex PCR; TCRdb's copy has only in-frame clones and lacks some. The data contain roughly 70,000 clones, around 81% of them singletons. The sample consisted of peripheral blood. Receptors originate from a woman aged 60-70 years with acute or convalescent COVID-19. Each CDR3 is given with its conserved first and last residue. The D gene is left open where the match is weak. Part of the rows lack a size; the others show once, few, many or a class for expanded clones.

D gene	J gene	V gene	clone size	CDR3 protein	CDR3 DNA
.	TRBJ2-7	TRBV18	.	CASTAGGRSYEQYF	TGTGCCAGCACAGCGGGCGGCCGATCCTACGAGCAGTACTTC
.	TRBJ2-1	TRBV7-3	once	CASSPRDLSYNEQFF	TGTGCCAGCAGCCCTCGGGACTTATCCTACAATGAGCAGTTCTTC
TRBD1	TRBJ2-3	TRBV19	.	CASSIKMGTGGDTQYF	TGTGCCAGTAGTATTAAAATGGGGACAGGGGGAGATACGCAGTATTTT
.	TRBJ2-5	TRBV5-6	.	CASSPVSQETQYF	TGTGCCAGCAGCCCTGTGAGCCAAGAGACCCAGTACTTC
.	TRBJ1-2	TRBV7-2	few	CASSLDQGSGYTF	TGTGCCAGCAGCTTAGACCAGGGTTCGGGCTACACCTTC
.	TRBJ1-1	TRBV2	.	CASSDDLGQATGRWNTEAFF	TGTGCCAGCAGTGATGACCTGGGGCAGGCTACCGGAAGGTGGAACACTGAAGCTTTCTTT
TRBD2	TRBJ2-1	TRBV9	.	CASSTGGTYNEQFF	TGTGCCAGCAGTACGGGGGGGACCTACAATGAGCAGTTCTTC
.	TRBJ1-2	TRBV2	.	CASSGRGVNYGYTF	TGTGCCAGCAGTGGGCGGGGGGTGAACTATGGCTACACCTTC
TRBD1	TRBJ2-7	TRBV20-1	.	CSASPSGTASYEQYF	TGCAGTGCTAGTCCCTCCGGGACAGCCAGCTACGAGCAGTACTTC
TRBD2	TRBJ2-3	TRBV11-3	.	CASSARTSGVGDTQYF	TGTGCCAGCAGCGCCCGGACTAGCGGGGTTGGTGATACGCAGTATTTT
.	TRBJ2-1	TRBV19	.	CASSTQQGRMEFF	TGTGCCAGTAGTACACAACAGGGAAGGATGGAGTTCTTC
TRBD1	TRBJ1-2	TRBV25-1	.	CASSGPGTGGFNYGYTF	TGTGCCAGCAGTGGACCCGGGACAGGGGGATTTAACTATGGCTACACCTTC
TRBD1	TRBJ1-2	TRBV13	.	CASSSRDRGIINYGYTF	TGTGCCAGCAGCTCCAGGGACAGGGGGATCATCAACTATGGCTACACCTTC
TRBD2	TRBJ2-3	TRBV10-3	.	CAISETSGGGTDTQYF	TGTGCCATCAGTGAGACTAGCGGGGGAGGCACAGATACGCAGTATTTT
.	TRBJ2-7	TRBV11-2	.	CASSLVGGPADFYEQYF	TGTGCCAGCAGCTTAGTAGGAGGACCCGCGGACTTCTACGAGCAGTACTTC
.	TRBJ1-2	TRBV5-1	.	CASSSDNLYGYTF	TGCGCCAGCAGCTCGGACAACCTCTATGGCTACACCTTC
.	TRBJ1-6	TRBV4-1	.	CASSQDGQGWSPLHF	TGCGCCAGCAGCCAAGATGGGCAGGGGTGGTCACCCCTCCACTTT
.	TRBJ2-1	TRBV12-2	.	CASRPRTSSMHNEQFF	TGTGCAAGTCGCCCCCGGACTAGTTCGATGCACAATGAGCAGTTCTTC
.	TRBJ2-7	TRBV30	.	CAWSGAARYEQYF	TGTGCCTGGAGTGGGGCAGCAAGGTACGAGCAGTACTTC
.	TRBJ1-2	TRBV25-1	.	CASNSGQRGYTF	TGTGCCAGCAACTCCGGACAGAGGGGCTACACCTTC
.	TRBJ1-1	TRBV27	.	CATQGLGTEAFF	TGTGCCACCCAGGGATTGGGCACTGAAGCTTTCTTT
TRBD1	TRBJ1-1	TRBV3-1/TRBV3-2	.	CASSHILTGGVTEAFF	TGTGCCAGCAGCCACATACTGACAGGGGGGGTCACTGAAGCTTTCTTT
TRBD2	TRBJ2-5	TRBV11-2	.	CASSHGLGPSETQYF	TGTGCCAGCAGTCACGGACTAGGCCCTTCAGAGACCCAGTACTTC
.	TRBJ1-5	TRBV19	.	CASSISVSNQPQHF	TGTGCCAGTAGTATATCGGTCAGCAATCAGCCCCAGCATTTT
TRBD1	TRBJ1-1	TRBV5-5	once	CASSSSFRGRTEAFF	TGTGCCAGCAGCTCGTCCTTCAGGGGGCGCACTGAAGCTTTCTTT
.	TRBJ2-2	TRBV5-1	.	CASSLAGTPNTGELFF	TGCGCCAGCAGCTTGGCGGGTACCCCGAACACCGGGGAGCTGTTTTTT
.	TRBJ1-2	TRBV3-1/TRBV3-2	.	CASSQGTKSGYTF	TGTGCCAGCAGCCAAGGGACTAAATCTGGCTACACCTTC
TRBD1	TRBJ1-5	TRBV2	.	CASSGDRDQPQHF	TGTGCCAGCAGTGGAGACAGGGACCAGCCCCAGCATTTT
.	TRBJ1-5	TRBV5-1	.	CASEAGVRNQPQHF	TGCGCCAGCGAGGCGGGAGTGCGGAATCAGCCCCAGCATTTT
.	TRBJ2-2	TRBV19	.	CASSSIGGTVGELFF	TGTGCCAGTAGTAGTATAGGGGGAACGGTCGGGGAGCTGTTTTTT
.	TRBJ1-2	TRBV6-5	.	CASSKTVNYGYTF	TGTGCCAGCAGCAAGACAGTGAACTATGGCTACACCTTC
.	TRBJ2-7	TRBV2	.	CASSRTSSQDEQYF	TGTGCCAGCAGTCGGACTTCGTCGCAGGACGAGCAGTACTTC
.	TRBJ2-4	TRBV18	once	CASSDTGAIQYF	TGTGCCAGCTCCGATACAGGTGCCATTCAGTACTTC
.	TRBJ2-7	TRBV2	.	CASRNIGSSYEQYF	TGTGCCAGCAGGAACATCGGGAGCTCCTACGAGCAGTACTTC
.	TRBJ1-2	TRBV6-5	.	CASSRGYGYTF	TGTGCCAGCAGTAGGGGGTATGGCTACACCTTC
.	TRBJ1-1	TRBV18	.	CASSPNQGPTEAFF	TGTGCCAGCTCACCTAACCAGGGGCCCACTGAAGCTTTCTTT
.	TRBJ1-1	TRBV5-1	.	CASRAAGIRVDVFF	TGCGCCAGCAGGGCCGCGGGGATACGGGTAGATGTGTTCTTT
TRBD1	TRBJ2-7	TRBV13	once	CASSPGQGAYEQYF	TGTGCCAGCAGCCCGGGACAGGGCGCTTACGAGCAGTACTTC
.	TRBJ2-6	TRBV29-1	.	CSVVGQKGANVLTF	TGCAGCGTTGTGGGCCAGAAGGGGGCCAACGTCCTGACTTTC
.	TRBJ2-3	TRBV5-1	.	CASSRQGQGTDTQYF	TGCGCCAGCAGCCGGCAGGGGCAGGGAACAGATACGCAGTATTTT
TRBD2	TRBJ2-3	TRBV10-3	.	CAISSPSGGTDTQYF	TGTGCCATCAGCTCCCCTAGCGGGGGAACAGATACGCAGTATTTT
.	TRBJ1-1	TRBV4-2	.	CASSQVMAPAFF	TGTGCCAGCAGCCAAGTTATGGCACCAGCGTTCTTT
.	TRBJ2-7	TRBV7-3	few	CASSLTDRLEQYF	TGTGCCAGCAGCCTCACGGACAGACTCGAGCAGTACTTC
.	TRBJ2-1	TRBV4-1	.	CASSHPVRPSRYNEQFF	TGCGCCAGCAGCCATCCGGTCCGCCCTTCCCGCTACAATGAGCAGTTCTTC
.	TRBJ2-7	TRBV5-1	.	CASSAQPGSDEQYF	TGCGCCAGCAGCGCACAGCCTGGTTCCGACGAGCAGTACTTC
TRBD2	TRBJ2-1	TRBV3-1/TRBV3-2	.	CASSPRVTSGGTINNEQFF	TGTGCCAGCAGCCCAAGGGTAACTAGCGGGGGCACCATAAACAATGAGCAGTTCTTC
.	TRBJ2-6	TRBV5-1	.	CASSLEGAGANVLTF	TGCGCCAGCAGCTTGGAGGGGGCTGGGGCCAACGTCCTGACTTTC
TRBD1	TRBJ2-3	TRBV23-1	.	CASSQSSNGTGTDTQYF	TGCGCCAGCAGTCAATCTTCCAACGGGACAGGCACAGATACGCAGTATTTT
TRBD2	TRBJ2-5	TRBV5-4	.	CASSSSGAALLFQETQYF	TGTGCCAGCAGTTCGAGCGGGGCCGCTCTCCTGTTCCAAGAGACCCAGTACTTC